The 23 T cell receptor beta chains listed next were all sequenced from one sample in a study of blood T cell repertoires in COVID-19. Sequencing was performed with immunoSEQ multiplex PCR; in TCRdb, only in-frame clones are kept and a portion is missing. This sample has about 330,000 clones, with over 75% found just once. The sequenced sample consisted of peripheral blood. The source is a human donor in a cohort sampled during active COVID-19.

This clone was observed once. V gene TRBV9 combines with J gene TRBJ1-2, with 8 nucleotides matching TRBD1. The germline V gene has CDR1 SGDLS and CDR2 YYNGEE. J gave up 4 bases and V 2 bases, and 4 bases lay outside the gene matches. CDR3 size: 14 residues. In DNA form, the CDR3 reads TGTGCCAGCAGCGTTGGGACAGGTGTCTATGGCTACACCTTC. This gives the protein CASSVGTGVYGYTF.

As concerns this clone: The junction and the germline gene differ at one end; a read error may be behind it. The V and J genes are TRBV7-9 and TRBJ1-2; 9 bases align to TRBD1. Per the germline V gene, CDR1 is SEHNR and CDR2 is FQNEAQ (reference sequence). CDR3 length equals 12 residues. In DNA form, the CDR3 reads TGTGCCAGCAGCTTGGGACAGGGAGGCTCCACCTTC. This encodes CASSLGQGGSTF.

The V and J genes are TRBV5-4 and TRBJ2-7; the match to TRBD2 covers 14 bases. The length of the CDR3 is 19 residues. Germline-derived CDR1 and CDR2 are SGHNT and YYREEE (reference sequence). Trimming took 0 bases from V and 10 from J; bases not matched to a gene: 18. CDR3 sequence: CASSLVGTSGGFGYLLQYF. The CDR3 bases are TGTGCCAGCAGCTTGGTGGGGACTAGCGGGGGATTCGGCTACCTTCTCCAGTACTTC.

This chain links TRBV15 with TRBJ2-6; 12 bases fit TRBD2. Trimming took 5 bases from V and 1 from J; bases not matched to a gene: 0. CDR3 length equals 16 residues. Germline-derived CDR1 and CDR2 are LNHNV and YYDKDF (reference sequence). The CDR3, as DNA: TGTGCCACCAGCGGACTAGCGGGGTCTGGGGCCAACGTCCTGACTTTC. Translated: CATSGLAGSGANVLTF. Variable domain in full (rest from reference TRBV15 and TRBJ2-6): DAMVIQNPRYQVTQFGKPVTLSCSQTLNHNVMYWYQQKSSQAPKLLFHYYDKDFNNEADTPDNFQSRRPNTSFCFLDIRSPGLGDTAMYLCATSGLAGSGANVLTFGAGSRLTVL.

The genes are TRBV18 and TRBJ1-2; tentative D call: TRBD1 (6 bases). The CDR3 runs to 15 residues. Trimming took off 4 bases at V and 0 bases at J, with 12 bases between the two ends. Germline V gene lookup returns CDR1 KGHSH and CDR2 LQKENI. In nucleotides, the CDR3 is TGTGCCAGCTCACTAGGACAGCCCACTAACTATGGCTACACCTTC. Its translation is CASSLGQPTNYGYTF. Supplemented by reference TRBV18 and TRBJ1-2, the full variable domain reads NAGVMQNPRHLVRRRGQEARLRCSPMKGHSHVYWYRQLPEEGLKFMVYLQKENIIDESGMPKERFSAEFPKEGPSILRIQQVVRGDSAAYFCASSLGQPTNYGYTFGSGTRLTVV.

V and J are TRBV9 and TRBJ1-2; maybe TRBD1 (5 bases). Germline V gene lookup returns CDR1 SGDLS and CDR2 YYNGEE. V was clipped by 0 bases and J by 2 bases, with 8 bases between them. The CDR3 is made up of 14 amino acids. CDR3 DNA: TGTGCCAGCAGCGTAGATAGGGGAAACTATGGCTACACCTTC. Its protein product is CASSVDRGNYGYTF.

The chain links TRBV3-1 (or the pseudogene TRBV3-2) to TRBJ2-2, with 9 bases lining up with TRBD2. The CDR3 sequence is 16 residues long. Germline trimming cut 3 bases from V and 3 bases from J; bases unmatched to any gene: 5. In germline, CDR1 is LGHDT, CDR2 YNNKEL (reference sequence). CDR3 protein: CASSHAGGLYTGELFF. As DNA, the CDR3 is TGTGCCAGCAGCCACGCGGGGGGGCTCTACACCGGGGAGCTGTTTTTT.

The V and J genes are TRBV19 and TRBJ2-5; 7 bases map to TRBD1. Germline trimming cut 5 bases from V and 5 bases from J; bases unmatched to any gene: 5. The germline CDR1 and CDR2 sequences are LNHDA and SQIVND (reference sequence). The CDR3 runs to 13 residues. The CDR3 protein is CASSRQGRETQYF. The DNA of the CDR3 is TGTGCCAGTAGTCGACAGGGACGGGAGACCCAGTACTTC.

The rearrangement uses TRBV27 and TRBJ1-2; TRBD1 is a possible D gene (6 bases). There are 17 residues in the CDR3. The germline CDR1 and CDR2 sequences are MNHEY and SMNVEV (reference sequence). V lost 7 bases and J lost 2, with 23 bases in between. The CDR3 nucleotides are TGTGCCAGCACTCCCCGGGGGGGGCACGGAGGAAACTATGGCTACACCTTC. Protein sequence: CASTPRGGHGGNYGYTF.

This clone is a singleton in its sample. The chain recombines TRBV29-1 with TRBJ2-5, with D tentatively TRBD1 (5 bases). There are 15 residues in the CDR3. Germline lookup yields CDR1 SQVTM and CDR2 ANQGSEA. The V gene lost 3 bases and the J gene lost 4 bases, with 18 bases spanning the gap. CDR3 region: CSVDRTGRRGETQYF. The CDR3 DNA sequence: TGCAGCGTTGATCGCACAGGTCGGAGAGGAGAGACCCAGTACTTC.

J is TRBJ2-5 and V is TRBV19; D possibly corresponds to TRBD2 (7 bases). V lost 0 bases and J lost 0, with 11 bases in between. Germline V gene lookup returns CDR1 LNHDA and CDR2 SQIVND (reference sequence). The CDR3 has 16 residues. The CDR3 sequence is CASSIDRGGDQETQYF. Written as DNA, the CDR3 is TGTGCCAGTAGTATAGACAGGGGAGGGGACCAAGAGACCCAGTACTTC.

The chain uses TRBV30 and TRBJ1-1, with D perhaps TRBD1 (6 bases). CDR1 and CDR2 from the germline V gene are GTSNPN and SVGIG (reference sequence). Between the trimmed V and J ends, which lost 0 bases and 4 bases, there was a span of 12 bases. CDR3 length: 14 residues. The CDR3 region is CAWSVGGGTTEAFF. The CDR3 nucleotides are TGTGCCTGGAGTGTAGGGGGGGGAACCACTGAAGCTTTCTTT.

The genes are TRBV24-1 and TRBJ2-1, with 10 nucleotides matching TRBD1. CDR3 size: 16 residues. V was clipped by 4 bases and J by 8 bases; unmatched bases: 10. Germline V CDR1 and CDR2: KGHDR, SFDVKD. CDR3 region: CATSDPVGTGEDEQFF. DNA for the CDR3: TGTGCCACCAGTGACCCGGTCGGGACAGGGGAGGATGAGCAGTTCTTC.

This chain links TRBV3-1 (or the pseudogene TRBV3-2) with TRBJ2-4; D is perhaps TRBD2 (6 bases). Looked up from germline, CDR1 is LGHDT and CDR2 is YNNKEL (reference sequence). There are 15 residues in the CDR3. V shed 4 bases and J shed 2 bases, with 12 bases lying between them. CDR3 DNA sequence: TGTGCCAGCAGCCCCCCGGGGGTCTCCAAAAACATTCAGTACTTC. Residues: CASSPPGVSKNIQYF.

The chain joins TRBV5-1 to TRBJ1-4, with 8 bases matching TRBD1. Germline CDR1 reads SGHRS; CDR2 reads YFSETQ. This CDR3 region has 15 residues. The trim removed 0 bases at V and 7 bases at J, leaving 5 bases unmatched. The CDR3 spells CASSLVGTGSEKLFF. The CDR3 DNA is TGCGCCAGCAGCTTGGTAGGGACAGGTTCTGAAAAACTGTTTTTT.

The V and J genes are TRBV3-1 (or the pseudogene TRBV3-2) and TRBJ2-7; 7 nucleotides line up with TRBD2. This CDR3 has 17 residues. J gave up 3 bases and V 0 bases, and 11 bases lay outside the gene matches. Germline values: CDR1 LGHDT, CDR2 YNNKEL (reference sequence). The CDR3 protein is CASSQDWASGPYYEQYF. In DNA form, the CDR3 reads TGTGCCAGCAGCCAAGATTGGGCTAGCGGTCCCTACTACGAGCAGTACTTC.

This clone was detected once. CDR3 sequence reads: CAISGLGQSLNTGELFF. The CDR3 DNA reads TGTGCCATCAGTGGGTTGGGACAGAGCCTGAACACCGGGGAGCTGTTTTTT. The V gene is TRBV10-3, the J gene TRBJ2-2, with 7 bases that match TRBD1. Trimming took 4 bases from V and 1 from J; bases not matched to a gene: 9. The germline CDR1 and CDR2 sequences are ENHRY and SYGVKD. This CDR3 spans 17 amino acids.

This rearrangement joins TRBV5-4 to TRBJ2-3; possibly TRBD1 for D (6 bases). The CDR3 contains 16 residues. Germline V CDR1 and CDR2: SGHNT, YYREEE (reference sequence). V shed 2 bases and J shed 2 bases, with 15 bases lying between them. In DNA form, the CDR3 reads TGTGCCAGCAGCTTAGGGGGTAGCCTTCACACAGATACGCAGTATTTT. Its protein is CASSLGGSLHTDTQYF. Together with reference TRBV5-4 and TRBJ2-3, the CDR3 gives the full variable domain: ETGVTQSPTHLIKTRGQQVTLRCSSQSGHNTVSWYQQALGQGPQFIFQYYREEENGRGNFPPRFSGLQFPNYSSELNVNALELDDSALYLCASSLGGSLHTDTQYFGPGTRLTVL.

This clone turned up a few times. V gene TRBV19 combines with J gene TRBJ1-2; a possible D gene is TRBD1 (6 bases). The CDR3 contains 14 residues. Deletions cut 7 bases from V and 0 bases from J, with 12 bases between. Germline V gene lookup returns CDR1 LNHDA and CDR2 SQIVND (reference sequence). CDR3 bases: TGTGCCAGTAACATGGGACACCCTAACTATGGCTACACCTTC. Translation gives CASNMGHPNYGYTF.

This chain uses TRBV4-2 with TRBJ1-1, with a tentative D call TRBD1 (6 bases). V lost 5 bases, J lost 4 bases, and 20 bases lay in between. Germline values: CDR1 LGHNA, CDR2 YNFKEQ. The CDR3 extends over 16 amino acids. CDR3 DNA: TGTGCCAGCAGCTCCAGGGGAGGGGGGCTCGGCACTGAAGCTTTCTTT. It is translated as CASSSRGGGLGTEAFF.

This clone was counted only a few times. V is TRBV7-9 and J is TRBJ1-6; no clear D gene. The CDR3 extends over 12 amino acids. Trimming pared 0 bases from V and 12 bases from J, leaving 6 bases between. Germline V gene sequence: CDR1 SEHNR, CDR2 FQNEAQ (reference sequence). The CDR3: CASSLALVPLHF. The CDR3 DNA sequence: TGTGCCAGCAGCTTAGCTCTCGTACCCCTCCACTTT. Complete variable domain (other parts from reference TRBV7-9 and TRBJ1-6): DTGVSQNPRHKITKRGQNVTFRCDPISEHNRLYWYRQTLGQGPEFLTYFQNEAQLEKSRLLSDRFSAERPKGSFSTLEIQRTEQGDSAMYLCASSLALVPLHFGNGTRLTVT.

In this sample, this clone turned up once. The gene calls are TRBV27 and TRBJ2-3; 8 bases are shared with TRBD1. From germline, CDR1 is MNHEY and CDR2 SMNVEV (reference sequence). The V gene end was trimmed by 4 bases and the J gene end by 0 bases; junction bases not matched to a gene: 15. There are 19 residues in the CDR3. This CDR3 is CASSSHPLPTGVSTDTQYF. The CDR3 nucleotides read TGTGCCAGCAGTTCTCACCCTCTGCCGACAGGGGTAAGCACAGATACGCAGTATTTT.

This chain joins TRBV2 and TRBJ1-1, with D perhaps matching TRBD1 (5 bases). Germline V CDR1 and CDR2: SNHLY, FYNNEI. Trimming left V 6 bases short and J 2 bases short, with 13 bases between. The CDR3 is 14 residues long. DNA for the CDR3: TGTGCCAGCAGGGAGCTACAGGAAAACACTGAAGCTTTCTTT. As protein: CASRELQENTEAFF.